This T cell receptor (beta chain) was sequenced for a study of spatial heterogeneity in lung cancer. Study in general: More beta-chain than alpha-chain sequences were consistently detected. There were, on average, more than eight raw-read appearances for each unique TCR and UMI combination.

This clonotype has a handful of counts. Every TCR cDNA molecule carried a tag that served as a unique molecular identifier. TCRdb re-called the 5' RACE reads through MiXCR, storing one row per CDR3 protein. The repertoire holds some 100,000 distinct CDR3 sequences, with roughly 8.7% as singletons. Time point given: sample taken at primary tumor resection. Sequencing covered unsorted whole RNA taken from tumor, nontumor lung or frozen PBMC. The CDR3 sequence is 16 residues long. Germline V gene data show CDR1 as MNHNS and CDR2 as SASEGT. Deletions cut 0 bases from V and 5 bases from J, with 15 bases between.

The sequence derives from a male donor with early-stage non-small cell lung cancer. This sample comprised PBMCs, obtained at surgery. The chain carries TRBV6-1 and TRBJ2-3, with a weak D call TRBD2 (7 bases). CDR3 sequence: CASSEASRGARDTQYF. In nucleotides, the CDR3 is TGTGCCAGCAGTGAAGCGTCTCGGGGGGCGAGAGATACGCAGTATTTT.